The T cell receptor beta chain under discussion was sequenced for a study of cytomegalovirus exposure and HLA in healthy donors. Trimming took 6 bases from V and 6 from J; bases not matched to a gene: 3. CDR1 is MNHEY and CDR2 is SVGAGI in the germline V gene. The CDR3 runs to 14 residues. PCR amplification relied on 60 Vbeta primers (plus 13 Jbeta primers). Sequencing was performed with immunoSEQ multiplex PCR; in TCRdb, only in-frame clones are kept and a portion is missing. The sample has about 140,000 clones, less than 85% seen once. This clone was recorded a few times. The specimen sequenced was PBMCs. The TCR was taken from a man aged 35-49 years in good health and CMV-seropositive. The V call is TRBV6-5, the J call TRBJ2-3, with 13 bases lining up with TRBD2. The CDR3 sequence is CASRGTSGVDTQYF. DNA for the CDR3: TGTGCCAGCAGGGGGACTAGCGGGGTGGATACGCAGTATTTT.